These 28 T cell receptor beta chains were all obtained from the same sample, sequenced in a study of cytomegalovirus exposure and HLA in healthy donors. The PCR made use of 60 Vbeta and 13 Jbeta primers. Generated by immunoSEQ multiplex PCR, the TCRdb table keeps only in-frame clones and is missing some. The sample records over 150,000 clones, around 86% being singletons. Input material: PBMCs. Receptor source: a human donor in good health.

The chain couples TRBV6-1 to TRBJ2-5, with TRBD2 matching over 10 bases. Looked up from germline, CDR1 is MNHNS and CDR2 is SASEGT. V was clipped by 8 bases and J by 2 bases; unmatched bases: 5. CDR3 length: 14 amino acids. The CDR3 nucleotides are TGTGCCAGCTCTAGCGGGGGACTTCAAGAGACCCAGTACTTC. Encoded protein: CASSSGGLQETQYF.

V and J are TRBV4-3 and TRBJ2-3, with 7 nucleotides matching TRBD1. Germline lookup yields CDR1 LGHNA and CDR2 YSLEER. The J segment lost 6 bases and the V segment lost 0 bases, leaving 6 bases of the junction unmatched. This CDR3 comprises 15 residues. The CDR3 region is CASSQDPGQMDTQYF. The CDR3 DNA is TGCGCCAGCAGCCAAGACCCGGGACAGATGGATACGCAGTATTTT.

The gene calls are TRBV11-3 and TRBJ1-1; D remains ambiguous. The germline V gene has CDR1 SGHNT and CDR2 YENEEA. V was clipped by 2 bases and J by 4 bases, with 14 bases between them. The CDR3 sequence is 15 residues long. The CDR3 DNA is TGTGCCAGCAGCTTAACACCTGCGGGTGGCACTGAAGCTTTCTTT. It is translated as CASSLTPAGGTEAFF.

This chain joins TRBV7-6 and TRBJ2-7; 12 bases align to TRBD2. J lost 7 bases, V lost 4 bases, and 14 bases had no gene match. This CDR3 has 17 amino acids. Germline values: CDR1 SGHVS, CDR2 FNYEAQ. The CDR3 loop reads CASSSRLAGAPLGEQYF. The CDR3 DNA sequence: TGTGCCAGCAGCTCTCGACTAGCGGGGGCCCCCCTGGGGGAGCAGTACTTC.

The rearrangement uses TRBV4-3 and TRBJ1-6; D not certain. This CDR3 comprises 15 residues. The germline gives CDR1 LGHNA, CDR2 YSLEER. The V and J ends lost 0 bases and 8 bases respectively, with 11 bases between them. CDR3 nucleotides: TGCGCCAGCAGCCAAGATATGAAAGTAGATTCACCCCTCCACTTT. Translating gives CASSQDMKVDSPLHF.

The CDR3 loop reads CSVVSDRDYGYTF. The CDR3 bases are TGCAGCGTTGTGTCCGACAGGGACTATGGCTACACCTTC. This chain joins TRBV29-1 and TRBJ1-2; the match to TRBD1 covers 7 bases. Trimming cost V 4 bases and J 3 bases; bases outside gene matches: 5. The germline CDR1 and CDR2 sequences are SQVTM and ANQGSEA. The CDR3 is 13 amino acids.

The rearrangement joins TRBV7-9 to TRBJ1-1; tentative D call: TRBD1 (5 bases). The ends were cut back, 5 bases at V and 6 bases at J, with 19 bases in the middle. Per germline, CDR1 SEHNR and CDR2 FQNEAQ (reference sequence). CDR3 length equals 15 residues. CDR3 loop: CASSNSQGVLPEAFF. CDR3 in DNA: TGTGCCAGCAGCAATTCGCAAGGGGTTCTCCCTGAAGCTTTCTTT.

This clone was detected once. This chain joins TRBV25-1 and TRBJ2-3, with 8 bases fitting TRBD1. The CDR3 is 14 amino acids. Trimming cost V 6 bases and J 1 base; bases outside gene matches: 3. Germline loops: CDR1 MGHDK, CDR2 SYGVNS. CDR3 residues: CASRGTGGTDTQYF. As DNA, the CDR3 is TGTGCCAGCAGGGGGACAGGTGGCACAGATACGCAGTATTTT.

This clone came up a few times. CDR3 sequence reads: CASSLRDFTDTQYF. In nucleotides, the CDR3 is TGTGCCAGCAGCTTACGAGACTTCACAGATACGCAGTATTTT. The chain is built from TRBV5-6 and TRBJ2-3; D call uncertain. V shed 2 bases and J shed 2 bases, with 9 bases lying between them. The CDR3 has 14 residues. CDR1 is SGHDT and CDR2 is YYEEEE in the germline V gene.

The chain joins TRBV6-1 to TRBJ2-5, with 10 positions matching TRBD1. Near its end, the DNA agrees better with TRBJ2-7, so the J call may be wrong. CDR3 length: 14 residues. Germline V gene data show CDR1 as MNHNS and CDR2 as SASEGT. CDR3 bases: TGTGCCAGCAGTGGACGGGACAGGGGCAACGAGCAGTACTTC. This encodes CASSGRDRGNEQYF.

V usage is TRBV23-1 and J usage is TRBJ1-2; D not resolved. Being an ORF, TRBV23-1 has a function that is uncertain. The CDR3 is made up of 14 amino acids. V dropped 2 bases and J dropped 7 bases, with 14 bases sitting between them. CDR3 amino acids: CASSQDRRAGGYTF. CDR3 coding DNA: TGCGCCAGCAGTCAAGATAGGCGGGCAGGTGGCTACACCTTC.

There are a few counts of this clone. V usage is TRBV28 and J usage is TRBJ2-3; 9 positions match TRBD2. Germline V gives CDR1 MDHEN, CDR2 SYDVKM. The junction had 6 bases not matched to a gene; V was cut back by 6 bases and J by 2 bases. The CDR3 runs 15 residues. In DNA form, the CDR3 reads TGTGCCAGCAGAGGTAGCGGGGGATACACAGATACGCAGTATTTT. Protein sequence: CASRGSGGYTDTQYF.

This sequence joins TRBV6-1 and TRBJ1-1, with 7 bases lining up with TRBD1. J was trimmed by 0 bases and V by 6 bases; bases with no gene match: 4. Per germline, CDR1 MNHNS and CDR2 SASEGT. The CDR3 loop spans 14 amino acids. In DNA, the CDR3 is TGTGCCAGCAGCAAGGACAGGCTGAACACTGAAGCTTTCTTT. Translating gives CASSKDRLNTEAFF.

The CDR3 region is CASSAYRGYTF. The CDR3 nucleotides read TGTGCCAGTAGTGCTTACAGGGGGTACACCTTC. J is TRBJ1-2 and V is TRBV19, with 8 bases that match TRBD1. This CDR3 spans 11 amino acids. Germline assignment: CDR1 LNHDA and CDR2 SQIVND (reference sequence). V gave up 5 bases and J gave up 11 bases; unmatched junction bases: 4. Full variable domain (missing parts from reference TRBV19 and TRBJ1-2): DGGITQSPKYLFRKEGQNVTLSCEQNLNHDAMYWYRQDPGQGLRLIYYSQIVNDFQKGDIAEGYSVSREKKESFPLTVTSAQKNPTAFYLCASSAYRGYTFGSGTRLTVV.

This chain joins TRBV11-1 and TRBJ1-1; no reliable D call. CDR1 and CDR2 from the germline V gene are SGHAT and FQDESV (reference sequence). The CDR3 length is 13 residues. Between the trimmed V and J ends, which lost 5 bases and 2 bases, there was a span of 9 bases. CDR3 sequence reads: CASSPTGNTEAFF. DNA of the CDR3: TGTGCCAGCAGCCCTACGGGAAACACTGAAGCTTTCTTT.

The chain uses TRBV9 and TRBJ1-5, with D uncertain. Trimming took off 4 bases at V and 6 bases at J, with 14 bases between the two ends. Germline loops: CDR1 SGDLS, CDR2 YYNGEE. This CDR3 comprises 14 residues. The chain's CDR3 is CASSRGEGSQPQHF. The CDR3 region has the DNA TGTGCCAGCAGCCGTGGGGAGGGTAGTCAGCCCCAGCATTTT.

This chain connects TRBV2 to TRBJ2-5; 11 positions agree with TRBD2. V shed 7 bases, J shed 4 bases, and the junction held 11 bases outside the gene matches. Germline V gene data show CDR1 as SNHLY and CDR2 as FYNNEI. The CDR3 covers 16 residues. CDR3 bases: TGTGCCAGCACTAAAGTGGCCGGGACTAGCGGAGAGACCCAGTACTTC. It codes for CASTKVAGTSGETQYF.

The V call is TRBV29-1, the J call TRBJ2-1; 7 bases align to TRBD2. Germline loops: CDR1 SQVTM, CDR2 ANQGSEA. This CDR3 has 14 residues. V was clipped by 5 bases and J by 0 bases; unmatched bases: 4. CDR3 DNA: TGCAGCGTTTACGGGGGGAGCTCCTACAATGAGCAGTTCTTC. The encoded protein is CSVYGGSSYNEQFF.

The chain couples TRBV7-2 to TRBJ1-1, with a possible D match to TRBD1 (6 bases). V lost 5 bases to trimming and J lost 0 bases, with 13 bases between them. The CDR3 is 15 amino acids. The germline V gene has CDR1 SGHTA and CDR2 FQGNSA. The CDR3 region has the DNA TGTGCCAGCAGCAAGGGGGTGGAGATGAACACTGAAGCTTTCTTT. Amino acids: CASSKGVEMNTEAFF.

The count of this clone is one. This rearrangement joins TRBV29-1 to TRBJ2-1; 7 bases match TRBD2. Germline V gives CDR1 SQVTM, CDR2 ANQGSEA. Trimming cost V 6 bases and J 0 bases; bases outside gene matches: 8. The CDR3 is 15 residues long. CDR3 protein: CSVPPVAGSYNEQFF. The CDR3 DNA sequence: TGCAGCGTCCCCCCGGTAGCGGGCTCCTACAATGAGCAGTTCTTC.

The CDR3 bases are TGTGCCAGCAGCTGGCCCCTAGGTACCGAGCAGTACTTC. It yields the protein CASSWPLGTEQYF. The chain recombines TRBV11-3 with TRBJ2-7, with D hard to call. Germline V gene sequence: CDR1 SGHNT, CDR2 YENEEA. The CDR3 totals 13 residues. Trimming cost V 4 bases and J 6 bases, with 13 bases left between them.

This clone was picked up a small number of times. The J gene is TRBJ2-5, the V gene TRBV27, with a tentative D call TRBD2 (6 bases). There are 15 residues in the CDR3. The V end was cut by 7 bases, the J end by 0 bases, with 15 bases between. CDR1 is MNHEY, CDR2 SMNVEV, per germline (reference sequence). CDR3: CASKPGLTYQETQYF. DNA of the CDR3: TGTGCCAGCAAGCCGGGACTTACGTACCAAGAGACCCAGTACTTC.

The rearrangement links TRBV12-5 to TRBJ1-2, with D possibly being TRBD1 (6 bases). CDR1 LGHNT and CDR2 FRNRAP come from the germline V gene. V was pared by 0 bases and J by 0 bases, with 8 bases between. The CDR3 covers 15 residues. DNA for the CDR3: TGTGCTAGTGGTTTGGTGCAGGGGACTAACTATGGCTACACCTTC. It codes for CASGLVQGTNYGYTF.

The chain couples TRBV11-1 to TRBJ2-1; D perhaps matches TRBD2 (5 bases). The V and J ends lost 5 bases and 8 bases respectively, with 19 bases between them. Germline V lookup: CDR1 SGHAT, CDR2 FQDESV (reference sequence). This CDR3 is built from 15 residues. The CDR3 spells CASSKRRASYDEQFF. Written as DNA, the CDR3 is TGTGCCAGCAGCAAGCGGCGGGCCTCGTACGATGAGCAGTTCTTC.

Relative to its sample, this clone is medium-sized (0.01 to 0.1%). The V and J genes are TRBV6-4 and TRBJ1-6; unclear D gene. V was clipped by 0 bases and J by 7 bases, with 13 bases between them. Looked up from germline, CDR1 is MRHNA and CDR2 is SNTAGT. The CDR3 loop spans 16 amino acids. The CDR3 coding sequence is TGTGCCAGCAGTGACTCCGCAGGTCGGGGAAATTCACCCCTCCACTTT. It yields the protein CASSDSAGRGNSPLHF.

The V and J genes are TRBV6-5 and TRBJ2-5; tentative D call: TRBD2 (7 bases). Trimming removed 8 bases at V and 5 bases at J, with 15 bases between. Germline CDR1 is MNHEY and CDR2 is SVGAGI. The CDR3 is 13 residues long. For the CDR3, the DNA is TGTGCCAGCGGTGGCGGGGGCTGGGAGACCCAGTACTTC. It codes for CASGGGGWETQYF.

V usage is TRBV27 and J usage is TRBJ2-6; possibly TRBD1 for D (6 bases). Germline lookup yields CDR1 MNHEY and CDR2 SMNVEV (reference sequence). V lost 6 bases and J 4 bases, leaving 10 bases between the germline ends. The CDR3 runs 14 residues. CDR3 in DNA: TGTGCCAGCAGCCGACAGGACGGGGCCAACGTCCTGACTTTC. Its translation: CASSRQDGANVLTF. The whole variable domain, remainder taken from reference TRBV27 and TRBJ2-6, is EAQVTQNPRYLITVTGKKLTVTCSQNMNHEYMSWYRQDPGLGLRQIYYSMNVEVTDKGDVPEGYKVSRKEKRNFPLILESPSPNQTSLYFCASSRQDGANVLTFGAGSRLTVL.

CDR3 sequence reads: CASRERIGRNIQYF. The CDR3, as DNA: TGTGCCAGCAGGGAGCGAATTGGGAGAAACATTCAGTACTTC. This chain joins TRBV6-5 and TRBJ2-4, with TRBD2 as a possible D gene (5 bases). The germline V and J ends were trimmed by 6 bases and 6 bases, with 15 bases remaining between them. The CDR3 is made up of 14 amino acids. Germline V CDR1 and CDR2: MNHEY, SVGAGI.